The clone carrying this T cell receptor (beta chain) occurred once. Its target is unknown. V was shortened by 3 bases and J by 0 bases, with 12 bases between the two germline ends. The germline V gene encodes CDR1 LNHNV and CDR2 YYDKDF (reference sequence). This CDR3 spans 15 amino acids. This sample is part of a study of OX40 agonist ivuxolimab in advanced cancers. Background on the study: Patients were treated with intravenous ivuxolimab, dosed at 0.01 to 10 mg/kg and infused every 2 weeks.

Produced via immunoSEQ multiplex PCR; TCRdb's table is partial and in-frame only. The sample consists of about 72,000 clones, approximately 90% of them appearing once. Study findings and constraints: CD8+ T cells showed, on average, more clonal expansion than CD4+ cells. Antigen specificity was not determined for the expanded peripheral T cells.

The sequenced sample was CD4+ or CD8+ T cells sorted from blood, obtained in a trial of the OX40 agonist ivuxolimab. The rearrangement joins TRBV15 to TRBJ2-7; D tentatively fits TRBD1 or TRBD2 (5 bases each). The TCR was taken from an adult with an advanced solid tumor such as melanoma, head and neck, liver or kidney cancer. In DNA, the CDR3 is TGTGCCACCAGCAGGGGGCTAGCTAGCTCCTACGAGCAGTACTTC. Residues: CATSRGLASSYEQYF.